The text below deals with one TCR beta chain. Its specificity is unknown. The data were obtained in a study of cytomegalovirus exposure and HLA in healthy donors. Background on the study: As released early, the data held about 85 million unique TCRs from HLA-typed donors. Study-wide results and caveats: Reportedly, a later analysis found an Asian-associated ancestry cluster had fewer N-insertions than the roughly 700-donor mean. Later on, a genetic analysis was performed. It linked a missense variant in DCLRE1C with V- and J-gene trimming of TCR beta. Upon later analysis, TCR association rates were observed to vary by HLA locus, being highest for DRB1 and lowest for HLA-C.

The PCR ran on 60 Vbeta and 13 Jbeta primers. Measured with immunoSEQ multiplex PCR; TCRdb has only the in-frame clones, and not every one. The sample records about 240,000 clones, around 81% being singletons. This CDR3 contains 14 residues. Germline CDR1 is SNHLY and CDR2 is FYNNEI. V lost 5 bases, J lost 7 bases, and 6 bases stayed unmatched. V and J are TRBV2 and TRBJ1-4; 8 nucleotides agree with TRBD1. The sample was PBMCs. This TCR came from a woman aged 60-75 years in good health and CMV-seropositive. CDR3 sequence: CASSTGGGSEKLFF. CDR3 bases: TGTGCCAGCAGTACAGGGGGAGGTAGTGAAAAACTGTTTTTT.